Presented here are 6 T cell receptor beta chains from one specimen sequenced in a study of T cells in tumors after PD-1 blockade. Data came from immunoSEQ multiplex PCR; TCRdb stores just in-frame clones and leaves some out. Of approximately 63,000 clones listed, roughly 70% are singletons. Sequenced here: PBMCs, sampled after anti-PD-1 treatment. These receptors came from a human donor with basal cell carcinoma.

The chain couples TRBV6-5 to TRBJ1-1, with 7 bases aligning to TRBD1. With V trimmed by 5 bases and J by 1 base, 4 bases remained unmatched. Germline V CDR1 and CDR2: MNHEY, SVGAGI. CDR3 length equals 14 residues. Written as DNA, the CDR3 is TGTGCCAGCAGTCCTGGGACAGCGAACACTGAAGCTTTCTTT. Protein sequence: CASSPGTANTEAFF.

The chain carries TRBV18 and TRBJ2-7, with 9 bases lining up with TRBD1. Germline CDR1 and CDR2: KGHSH and LQKENI. This CDR3 region has 15 residues. The J segment lost 4 bases and the V segment lost 6 bases, leaving 10 bases of the junction unmatched. Here the CDR3 DNA reads TGTGCCAGCTCTCCTGTGGGACAGGGACAATACGAGCAGTACTTC. Encoded protein: CASSPVGQGQYEQYF. Full variable domain (remainder filled in from reference TRBV18 and TRBJ2-7): NAGVMQNPRHLVRRRGQEARLRCSPMKGHSHVYWYRQLPEEGLKFMVYLQKENIIDESGMPKERFSAEFPKEGPSILRIQQVVRGDSAAYFCASSPVGQGQYEQYFGPGTRLTVT.

V gene TRBV28 combines with J gene TRBJ1-2, with 12 bases identical to TRBD1. The CDR3 has 15 residues. V was clipped by 6 bases and J by 5 bases; unmatched bases: 7. Looked up from germline, CDR1 is MDHEN and CDR2 is SYDVKM. The CDR3 sequence: CASRGTGGMGYGYTF. CDR3 bases: TGTGCCAGCAGAGGGACAGGGGGCATGGGTTATGGCTACACCTTC.

This clone has a handful of counts. The chain recombines TRBV25-1 with TRBJ2-7; TRBD2 agrees at 9 bases. V dropped 8 bases and J dropped 12; count of bases not matched to a gene: 8. CDR1 MGHDK and CDR2 SYGVNS come from the germline V gene. The CDR3 is 11 residues long. CDR3 sequence reads: CASGSSGVPYF. CDR3 DNA: TGTGCCAGCGGCTCTAGCGGGGTCCCGTACTTC.

As regards this clone: The junction shows a germline mismatch at one end, possibly a read error. The V and J genes are TRBV19 and TRBJ1-2; 8 bases fit TRBD1. The germline V gene has CDR1 LNHDA and CDR2 SQIVND (reference sequence). The length of the CDR3 is 14 residues. The CDR3 DNA follows: TGTGCCAGTAATATACAGGGGGTGGTCGGAGGCTACACCTTC. This encodes CASNIQGVVGGYTF.

The chain links TRBV19 to TRBJ2-6; D possibly corresponds to TRBD1 (6 bases). V was cut by 5 bases and J by 8 bases, with 16 bases left in between. This CDR3 has 15 amino acids. Per germline, CDR1 LNHDA and CDR2 SQIVND (reference sequence). CDR3 in amino acids: CASSGALTGSNVLTF. In DNA form, the CDR3 reads TGTGCCAGTAGTGGGGCCCTCACAGGGTCCAACGTCCTGACTTTC.